Sample share makes the clone carrying this TCR beta chain medium-sized (0.01 to 0.1%). Its antigen is unknown. This specimen comes from a study of CD8 T cells in ankylosing spondylitis. Study conclusions and caveats: Reported data indicate significant enrichment of disease-linked clones within matched ankylosing spondylitis synovial fluid.

The CDR3 length is 15 residues. Trimming cost V 4 bases and J 6 bases, with 19 bases left between them. The germline V gene encodes CDR1 SGDLS and CDR2 YYNGEE. Generation of TCR beta libraries employed quantitative 5'-RACE incorporating molecular barcodes. TCRdb passed the 5' RACE reads through MiXCR, listing each CDR3 protein once. This sample carries 30,000 or so distinct CDR3 sequences, around 5% of them seen once, and the ten largest clones take about 1.8%. The genes are TRBV9 and TRBJ1-1; perhaps TRBD1 as D (6 bases). Sequencing input: blood, either unsorted or a sorted T cell fraction (not recorded which). This sequence was found in a female donor with ankylosing spondylitis or in good health (not recorded which). Written as DNA, the CDR3 is TGTGCCAGCAGCTCGGGGGCAACGGGGTTCGCTGAAGCTTTCTTT. Protein sequence: CASSSGATGFAEAFF.